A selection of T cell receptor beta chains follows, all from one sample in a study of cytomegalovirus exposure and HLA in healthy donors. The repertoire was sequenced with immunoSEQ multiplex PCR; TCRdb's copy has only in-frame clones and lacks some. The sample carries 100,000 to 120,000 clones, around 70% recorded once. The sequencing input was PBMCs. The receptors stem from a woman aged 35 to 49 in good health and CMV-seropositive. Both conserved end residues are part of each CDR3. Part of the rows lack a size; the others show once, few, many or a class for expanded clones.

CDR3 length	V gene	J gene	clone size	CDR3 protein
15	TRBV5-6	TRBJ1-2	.	CASSPIQGGDYGYTF
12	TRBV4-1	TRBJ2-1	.	CASSEVGAEQFF
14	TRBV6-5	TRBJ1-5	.	CASSVTGSNQPQHF
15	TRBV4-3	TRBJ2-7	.	CASSQDRDFASEQYF
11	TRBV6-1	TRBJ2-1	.	CASRYGGEQFF
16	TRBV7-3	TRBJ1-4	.	CASSLNPGVANEKLFF
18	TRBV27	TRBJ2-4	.	CASSFVGGAMGAKNIQYF
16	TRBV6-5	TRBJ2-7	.	CASSYLGLAGTYEQYF
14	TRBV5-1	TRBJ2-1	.	CASSSSGDYNEQFF
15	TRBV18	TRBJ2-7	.	CASSPPQAGDYEQYF
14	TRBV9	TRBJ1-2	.	CASSVEHSFYGYTF
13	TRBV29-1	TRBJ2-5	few	CSAQGMGEETQYF
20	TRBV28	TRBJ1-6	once	CASSTGARGYLTPRGSPLHF
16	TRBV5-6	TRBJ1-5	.	CASSLLGGRSNQPRHF
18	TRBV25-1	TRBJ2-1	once	CASSATLGVAGGSNEQFF
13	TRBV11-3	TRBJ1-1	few	CASSLQGSTEAFF
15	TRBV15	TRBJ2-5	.	CATSRVPRERETQYF
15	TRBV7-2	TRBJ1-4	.	CASSRTPATNEKLFF
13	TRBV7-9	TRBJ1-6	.	CASSLPGQSPLHF
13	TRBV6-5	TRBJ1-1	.	CASSYLRDTEAFF
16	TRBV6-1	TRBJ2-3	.	CASSESLAGRTDTQYF
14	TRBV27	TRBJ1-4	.	CASSLWGPNEKLFF
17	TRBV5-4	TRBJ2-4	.	CASSSMTQGIAKNIQYF
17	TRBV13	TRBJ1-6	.	CASRRKLTGTYNSPLHF
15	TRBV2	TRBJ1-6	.	CASSLRVLDNSPLHF
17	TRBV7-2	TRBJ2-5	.	CASSLGRLAGGTETQYF
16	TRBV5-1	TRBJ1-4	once	CASSPSPGTGGEKLFF
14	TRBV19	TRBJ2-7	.	CASKRGEGPYEQYF
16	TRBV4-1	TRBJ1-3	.	CASSLAGGYSGNTIYF
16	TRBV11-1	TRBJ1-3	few	CASSFQGGLSGNTIYF
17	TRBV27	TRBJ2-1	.	CASSLKFPGQGGTEQFF
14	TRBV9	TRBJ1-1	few	CASSVVGDRGQAFF
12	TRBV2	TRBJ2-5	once	CASSENLGAQYF
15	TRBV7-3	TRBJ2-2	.	CASSPRALGTGELFF
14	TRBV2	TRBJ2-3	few	CASRGSSGTDTQYF
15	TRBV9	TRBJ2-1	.	CASSVRDRVNNEQFF
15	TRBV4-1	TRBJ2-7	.	CASSQGGQVTYEQYF
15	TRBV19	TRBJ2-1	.	CASRMDSGFNNEQFF
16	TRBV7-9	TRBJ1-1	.	CASSLSRSLMNTEAFF
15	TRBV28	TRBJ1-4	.	CASSPAGGEDEKLFF
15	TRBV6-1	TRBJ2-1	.	CASSWKAGVYNEQFF